Listed here are 16 T cell receptor beta chains from one sample, sequenced in a study of T cell responses to AZD1222 COVID-19 vaccine. TCRdb's copy holds only in-frame clones and misses some; the assay was immunoSEQ multiplex PCR. This sample has 150,000 to 200,000 clones; 85% to 95% occur once, and the top ten carry about 4.2%. The sequencing used peripheral blood, collected on day 0 of AZD1222 vaccination. These receptors came from an adult in good health.

The chain employs TRBV3-1 (or the pseudogene TRBV3-2) and TRBJ2-2, with D maybe TRBD2 (5 bases). This CDR3 region has 13 residues. V lost 4 bases and J 6 bases, leaving 9 bases between the germline ends. The germline CDR1 and CDR2 sequences are LGHDT and YNNKEL (reference sequence). CDR3 bases: TGTGCCAGCAGCCCTACTAGACCCGGGGAGCTGTTTTTT. It codes for CASSPTRPGELFF.

The V gene is TRBV20-1, the J gene TRBJ1-2; maybe TRBD1 (6 bases). The CDR3 is made up of 13 amino acids. The V end was cut by 3 bases, the J end by 3 bases, with 11 bases between. Germline CDR1 DFQATT, CDR2 SNEGSKA (reference sequence). The CDR3 here is CSASRTAYYGYTF. In nucleotides, the CDR3 is TGCAGTGCTAGTCGGACAGCCTACTATGGCTACACCTTC.

This clone has only a few counts. The V gene is TRBV7-9, the J gene TRBJ2-7; D remains unclear. Between the trimmed V and J ends, which lost 5 bases and 0 bases, there was a span of 14 bases. Germline V gene data show CDR1 as SEHNR and CDR2 as FQNEAQ (reference sequence). The CDR3 runs 15 residues. CDR3 region: CASSHGRLDSYEQYF. Here the CDR3 DNA reads TGTGCCAGCAGCCATGGACGGTTAGACTCCTACGAGCAGTACTTC. The full variable domain, in which reference TRBV7-9 and TRBJ2-7 provide the parts outside the CDR3, is DTGVSQNPRHKITKRGQNVTFRCDPISEHNRLYWYRQTLGQGPEFLTYFQNEAQLEKSRLLSDRFSAERPKGSFSTLEIQRTEQGDSAMYLCASSHGRLDSYEQYFGPGTRLTVT.

The chain is built from TRBV19 and TRBJ1-5, with D possibly matching TRBD1 (5 bases). The CDR3 runs to 15 residues. Trimming left V 3 bases short and J 1 base short, with 10 bases between. Germline V gene data show CDR1 as LNHDA and CDR2 as SQIVND (reference sequence). The CDR3 loop is CASSISRGSNQPQHF. Here the CDR3 DNA reads TGTGCCAGTAGTATTTCGAGGGGCAGCAATCAGCCCCAGCATTTT.

V usage is TRBV7-9 and J usage is TRBJ2-7; D unresolved. The CDR3 length is 15 residues. The V end was cut by 1 base, the J end by 5 bases, with 15 bases between. The germline V gene has CDR1 SEHNR and CDR2 FQNEAQ (reference sequence). The CDR3 region is CASSLEFAKGHEQYF. The CDR3 DNA is TGTGCCAGCAGCTTAGAATTTGCTAAGGGCCACGAGCAGTACTTC.

The chain joins TRBV6-5 to TRBJ1-1, with a tentative D call TRBD1 (5 bases). The length of the CDR3 is 16 residues. The V gene's germline CDR1 is MNHEY and CDR2 SVGAGI. V was trimmed by 4 bases and J by 4 bases, leaving 19 bases between them. CDR3 region: CASSFNGGMGGTEAFF. For the CDR3, the DNA is TGTGCCAGCAGTTTCAATGGGGGTATGGGGGGCACTGAAGCTTTCTTT.

The chain is built from TRBV5-6 and TRBJ1-1, with D uncertain. V lost 0 bases and J lost 5, with 14 bases in between. CDR1 is SGHDT and CDR2 is YYEEEE in the germline V gene. The CDR3 is made up of 15 amino acids. CDR3 sequence reads: CASSLVGPTGTEAFF. In nucleotides, the CDR3 is TGTGCCAGCAGCTTGGTTGGACCTACGGGAACTGAAGCTTTCTTT.

This chain connects TRBV7-9 to TRBJ1-4, with 7 nucleotides matching TRBD1. V shed 5 bases, J shed 8 bases, and the junction held 11 bases outside the gene matches. The length of the CDR3 is 15 residues. CDR1 is SEHNR, CDR2 FQNEAQ, per germline (reference sequence). CDR3 in amino acids: CASSLRQGRGEKLFF. CDR3 DNA sequence: TGTGCCAGCAGCCTACGACAGGGCCGAGGAGAAAAACTGTTTTTT.

The chain joins TRBV7-8 to TRBJ1-3, with TRBD1 as a possible D gene (6 bases). V was pared by 4 bases and J by 7 bases, with 14 bases between. The CDR3 contains 14 residues. The germline V gene encodes CDR1 SGHVS and CDR2 FQNEAQ. The CDR3 is CASSWEQGFNTIYF. DNA for the CDR3: TGTGCCAGCAGCTGGGAACAGGGCTTCAACACCATATATTTT.

The chain couples TRBV5-5 to TRBJ1-2, with D perhaps matching TRBD1 (5 bases). Looked up from germline, CDR1 is SGHKS and CDR2 is YYEKEE (reference sequence). There are 17 residues in the CDR3. Trimming shortened V by 3 bases and J by 3 bases, and 21 bases separated the two germline ends. As DNA, the CDR3 is TGTGCCAGCAGCTCAGTTGACAGTTTAAAAGGACACTATGGCTACACCTTC. Translated, it gives CASSSVDSLKGHYGYTF.

V gene TRBV6-4 combines with J gene TRBJ2-1; weak D call: TRBD2 (6 bases). The CDR3 sequence is 14 residues long. Trimming pared 6 bases from V and 9 bases from J, leaving 18 bases between. Germline V lookup: CDR1 MRHNA, CDR2 SNTAGT. The chain's CDR3 is CASSADASAGEQFF. In DNA, the CDR3 is TGTGCCAGCAGCGCTGATGCTAGCGCCGGTGAGCAGTTCTTC.

The chain carries TRBV7-8 and TRBJ1-5; unclear D gene. Trimming removed 4 bases from V and 2 bases from J, with 9 bases in between. The V gene's germline CDR1 is SGHVS and CDR2 FQNEAQ. The CDR3 length is 14 residues. The CDR3 DNA follows: TGTGCCAGCAGCTCGAGTACCGGCAATCAGCCCCAGCATTTT. It codes for CASSSSTGNQPQHF. The complete variable domain, with remaining parts taken from reference TRBV7-8 and TRBJ1-5, reads GAGVSQSPRYKVAKRGQDVALRCDPISGHVSLFWYQQALGQGPEFLTYFQNEAQLDKSGLPSDRFFAERPEGSVSTLKIQRTQQEDSAVYLCASSSSTGNQPQHFGDGTRLSIL.

This clone was observed once. The rearrangement joins TRBV4-1 to TRBJ2-3, with D possibly TRBD2 on 5 matching bases. The CDR3 length is 17 residues. Trimming stripped 2 bases from V and 7 bases from J, with 22 bases between. Germline V CDR1 and CDR2: MGHRA, YSYEKL. As DNA, the CDR3 is TGCGCCAGCAGCCAATTGATAGGGCCAGGAGGATTGCATACGCAGTATTTT. It yields the protein CASSQLIGPGGLHTQYF.

The chain links TRBV3-1 (or the pseudogene TRBV3-2) to TRBJ1-5; D gene unclear. The germline CDR1 and CDR2 sequences are LGHDT and YNNKEL (reference sequence). The CDR3 spans 14 residues. Trimming pared 5 bases from V and 3 bases from J, leaving 11 bases between. CDR3 loop: CASSSKGFNQPQHF. Here the CDR3 DNA reads TGTGCCAGCAGCTCTAAGGGTTTCAATCAGCCCCAGCATTTT.

The chain employs TRBV7-9 and TRBJ2-7; no clear D gene. The CDR3 extends over 11 amino acids. Germline loops: CDR1 SEHNR, CDR2 FQNEAQ (reference sequence). The V gene lost 4 bases and the J gene lost 5 bases, with 6 bases spanning the gap. The CDR3 reads CASSSPHEQYF. CDR3 DNA sequence: TGTGCCAGCAGCTCCCCACACGAGCAGTACTTC.

The gene calls are TRBV10-1 and TRBJ1-2, with unresolved D. Looked up from germline, CDR1 is WNHNN and CDR2 is SYGVQD (reference sequence). Trimming cost V 2 bases and J 2 bases, with 6 bases left between them. The CDR3 is 13 amino acids. CDR3 amino acids: CASSENGNYGYTF. The CDR3 bases are TGCGCCAGCAGTGAGAACGGGAACTATGGCTACACCTTC.